This TCR beta chain was sequenced in a study of shared clonotypes between healthy human individuals. Study outcomes and limitations: Among non-shared clonotypes, generation probabilities were lower than among those shared by all four donors. Rarefaction showed that sequencing of sorted subsets was incomplete (despite large depth).

Regarding this clone: What it binds is unknown.

V was shortened by 2 bases and J by 5 bases, with 13 bases between the two germline ends. The CDR3 runs to 14 residues. CDR1 and CDR2 from the germline V gene are SGHKS and YYEKEE (reference sequence). Only in-frame clones appear in the TCRdb table, and some are missing; sequencing was by immunoSEQ multiplex PCR. The data contain approximately 250,000 clones, over 50% of them singletons. This TCR came from a man between 25 and 39 years old in good health. Sequencing was carried out using memory CD4+ T cells sorted from blood. Noted subset: CD45RA-negative fraction. The chain combines TRBV5-5 with TRBJ1-2; D is uncertain. DNA for the CDR3: TGTGCCAGCAGCTTTGGGTTTTCAAATTATGGCTACACCTTC. This codes for CASSFGFSNYGYTF.